This is a list of T cell receptor beta chains from one sample in a study of blood T cell repertoires in COVID-19. Method: immunoSEQ multiplex PCR; TCRdb's copy keeps in-frame clones and lacks some. The top ten clones hold 9.5% to 15% of a sample with under 300,000 clones, 82% of them seen once. The material sequenced was peripheral blood. These receptors were taken from a woman in her sixties with active or convalescent COVID-19. Both conserved end residues are part of each CDR3. D genes are given only for firm matches. The listing skips clone size in some rows; elsewhere it reads once, few, many or a size class.

V gene,D gene,CDR3 length,J gene,clone size,CDR3 protein,CDR3 DNA
TRBV19,NA,14,TRBJ1-3,NA,CASSLPGFTNTIYF,TGTGCCAGTAGTCTCCCAGGGTTTACGAACACCATATATTTT
TRBV7-9,TRBD1,16,TRBJ1-2,NA,CASSFPTGTDNYGYTF,TGTGCCAGCAGCTTTCCAACCGGGACAGATAACTATGGCTACACCTTC
TRBV5-1,NA,15,TRBJ2-7,NA,CASSNSGIGGYEQYF,TGCGCCAGCAGCAACTCCGGGATTGGAGGCTACGAGCAGTACTTC
TRBV6-5,NA,16,TRBJ2-3,NA,CASSYLRAGGADTQYF,TGTGCCAGCAGTTACCTCCGGGCTGGAGGCGCAGATACGCAGTATTTT
TRBV2,NA,13,TRBJ1-2,once,CASSGPQGYGYTF,TGTGCCAGCAGTGGGCCCCAGGGCTATGGCTACACCTTC
TRBV4-1,NA,16,TRBJ1-2,NA,CASSQERAGANYGYTF,TGCGCCAGCAGCCAAGAACGGGCAGGGGCTAACTATGGCTACACCTTC
TRBV15,TRBD1,16,TRBJ1-5,once,CATSRDPTGGNQPQHF,TGTGCCACCAGCAGAGACCCGACAGGGGGCAATCAGCCCCAGCATTTT
TRBV15,TRBD1,17,TRBJ1-1,NA,CATSRGSPGGKNTEAFF,TGTGCCACCAGCAGAGGGTCCCCAGGGGGTAAGAACACTGAAGCTTTCTTT
TRBV7-3,NA,13,TRBJ1-3,NA,CASSNAAGNTIYF,TGTGCCAGCAGTAATGCAGCTGGAAACACCATATATTTT
TRBV18,TRBD1,14,TRBJ1-2,few,CASSPGTAPDGYTF,TGTGCCAGCTCACCCGGGACAGCCCCTGATGGCTACACCTTC
TRBV5-1,NA,13,TRBJ1-4,NA,CASSVRGREKLFF,TGCGCCAGCAGTGTCAGGGGTCGAGAAAAACTGTTTTTT
TRBV5-1,NA,13,TRBJ2-2,NA,CASSFKGAGELFF,TGCGCCAGCAGCTTCAAAGGGGCCGGGGAGCTGTTTTTT
TRBV4-1,NA,15,TRBJ2-7,few,CASSQGPSSSYEQYF,TGCGCCAGCAGCCAAGGCCCCTCGAGCTCCTACGAGCAGTACTTC
TRBV6-1,TRBD1,16,TRBJ2-3,NA,CASSAADRGQADTQYF,TGTGCCAGCAGTGCCGCGGACAGGGGGCAGGCAGATACGCAGTATTTT
TRBV14,NA,16,TRBJ1-3,once,CASSLNYGTTGNTIYF,TGTGCCAGCAGCTTAAATTATGGGACAACTGGAAACACCATATATTTT
TRBV6-2/TRBV6-3,TRBD1,17,TRBJ1-1,NA,CASSYPGGLIGGTEAFF,TGTGCCAGCAGTTACCCAGGGGGCTTAATAGGGGGCACTGAAGCTTTCTTT
TRBV27,NA,14,TRBJ1-5,NA,CASSSQGEGAPQHF,TGTGCCAGCAGTTCCCAAGGGGAAGGAGCGCCCCAGCATTTT
TRBV7-3,NA,15,TRBJ2-5,NA,CASRGGRGDQETQYF,TGTGCCAGCAGGGGCGGCAGGGGGGATCAAGAGACCCAGTACTTC
TRBV19,TRBD1,19,TRBJ1-4,NA,CASSANRDRGRGTNEKLFF,TGTGCCAGTAGCGCGAACCGGGACAGGGGGCGCGGGACTAATGAAAAACTGTTTTTT
TRBV30,NA,14,TRBJ1-4,NA,CAWSVQSLNEKLFF,TGTGCCTGGAGTGTACAGTCCCTTAATGAAAAACTGTTTTTT
TRBV3-1/TRBV3-2,TRBD2,18,TRBJ2-2,NA,CASSQQGLAGRITGELFF,TGTGCCAGCAGCCAACAGGGACTAGCGGGGCGGATTACCGGGGAGCTGTTTTTT
TRBV7-9,TRBD1,13,TRBJ2-5,NA,CASSLEQTGAQYF,TGTGCCAGCAGCTTAGAGCAGACAGGGGCCCAGTACTTC
TRBV30,NA,15,TRBJ2-7,NA,CAWSPQGRATYEQYF,TGTGCCTGGAGTCCTCAGGGGCGGGCCACCTACGAGCAGTACTTC
TRBV19,TRBD2,14,TRBJ2-7,few,CASSTGTSKYEQYF,TGTGCCAGTAGTACCGGGACTAGTAAGTACGAGCAGTACTTC
TRBV11-2,NA,15,TRBJ1-1,NA,CASSLVGGSNTEAFF,TGTGCCAGCAGCTTAGTGGGGGGGTCGAACACTGAAGCTTTCTTT
TRBV6-5,TRBD1,14,TRBJ1-1,NA,CASSWTGESTEAFF,TGTGCCAGCAGTTGGACAGGGGAGAGCACTGAAGCTTTCTTT
TRBV4-3,TRBD1,14,TRBJ1-1,NA,CASKGQGEVTEAFF,TGCGCCAGTAAGGGACAGGGAGAGGTCACTGAAGCTTTCTTT
TRBV6-6,NA,12,TRBJ2-5,NA,CASSYARETQYF,TGTGCCAGCAGTTACGCCAGGGAGACCCAGTACTTC
TRBV5-1,NA,14,TRBJ1-3,NA,CASSYDSSGNTIYF,TGCGCCAGCAGCTACGACAGCTCTGGAAACACCATATATTTT
TRBV27,NA,14,TRBJ1-6,NA,CASSLTQLQSPLHF,TGTGCCAGCAGTTTAACACAGTTGCAGTCACCCCTCCACTTT
TRBV18,TRBD1,19,TRBJ1-2,few,CASSPSAADLGGASYGYTF,TGTGCCAGCTCACCGTCTGCAGCGGACCTAGGGGGCGCAAGCTATGGCTACACCTTC
TRBV5-1,NA,15,TRBJ2-1,few,CASSLSGSAYNEQFF,TGCGCCAGCAGCCTCAGCGGGTCAGCCTACAATGAGCAGTTCTTC
TRBV6-5,TRBD1,14,TRBJ1-2,NA,CASSYSGQGSGYTF,TGTGCCAGCAGTTACTCCGGACAGGGAAGTGGCTACACCTTC
TRBV5-1,TRBD1,15,TRBJ2-3,NA,CASSNTGQGTDTQYF,TGCGCCAGCAGCAACACGGGACAGGGCACAGATACGCAGTATTTT
TRBV6-6,NA,13,TRBJ2-3,NA,CAVYRDPTDTQYF,TGTGCCGTCTACAGGGATCCCACAGATACGCAGTATTTT
TRBV5-6,TRBD1,17,TRBJ1-3,NA,CASSVPGQGSFENTIYF,TGTGCCAGCAGCGTGCCCGGACAGGGGAGTTTTGAAAACACCATATATTTT
TRBV13,NA,15,TRBJ1-2,NA,CASSPQYQTGRGYTF,TGTGCCAGCAGCCCACAGTACCAAACAGGGAGAGGCTACACCTTC